This T cell receptor beta chain was found in a study of T cell responses to AZD1222 COVID-19 vaccine. About the research overall: Analysis merged second doses at about 4 or about 12 weeks. Findings and limits, study-wide: Baseline seropositives among AZD1222 recipients totaled only 5 to 7. Possibly, clonal diversity was underestimated; donors were largely white British and included more females.

On this clone itself: Its matching antigen is unknown.

TCRdb's copy holds only in-frame clones and misses some; the assay was immunoSEQ multiplex PCR. The sample lists around 160,000 clones; about 91% were seen once. The CDR3 runs to 14 residues. Germline V gene data show CDR1 as LGHNA and CDR2 as YSLEER. With 3 bases clipped from V and 6 bases from J, the junction kept 6 bases outside the gene matches. The receptor comes from an adult in good health. This specimen was peripheral blood, taken on day 0 of AZD1222 vaccination. The rearrangement links TRBV4-3 to TRBJ2-3, with 7 bases matching TRBD1. In DNA form, the CDR3 reads TGCGCCAGCAGCCATGACAGGGCCCAGGATACGCAGTATTTT. It codes for CASSHDRAQDTQYF.